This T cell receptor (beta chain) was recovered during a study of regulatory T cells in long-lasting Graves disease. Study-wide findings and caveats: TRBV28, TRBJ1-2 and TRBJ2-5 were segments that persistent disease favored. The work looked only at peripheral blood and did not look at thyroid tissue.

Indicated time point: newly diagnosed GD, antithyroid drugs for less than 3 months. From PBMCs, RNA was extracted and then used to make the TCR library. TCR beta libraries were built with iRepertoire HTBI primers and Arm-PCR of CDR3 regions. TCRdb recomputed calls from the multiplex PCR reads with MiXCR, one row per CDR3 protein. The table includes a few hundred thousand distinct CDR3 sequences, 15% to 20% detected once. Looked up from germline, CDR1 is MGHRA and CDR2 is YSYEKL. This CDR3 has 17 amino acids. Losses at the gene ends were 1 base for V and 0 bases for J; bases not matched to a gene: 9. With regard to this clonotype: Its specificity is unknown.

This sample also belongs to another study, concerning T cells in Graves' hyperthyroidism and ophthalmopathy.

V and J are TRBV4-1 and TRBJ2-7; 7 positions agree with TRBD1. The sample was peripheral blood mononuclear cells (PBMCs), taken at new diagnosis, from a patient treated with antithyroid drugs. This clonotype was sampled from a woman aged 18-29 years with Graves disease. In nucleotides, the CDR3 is TGCGCCAGCAGCCAAGGATTGCGGACAGGAGGCTCCTACGAGCAGTACTTC. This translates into CASSQGLRTGGSYEQYF.